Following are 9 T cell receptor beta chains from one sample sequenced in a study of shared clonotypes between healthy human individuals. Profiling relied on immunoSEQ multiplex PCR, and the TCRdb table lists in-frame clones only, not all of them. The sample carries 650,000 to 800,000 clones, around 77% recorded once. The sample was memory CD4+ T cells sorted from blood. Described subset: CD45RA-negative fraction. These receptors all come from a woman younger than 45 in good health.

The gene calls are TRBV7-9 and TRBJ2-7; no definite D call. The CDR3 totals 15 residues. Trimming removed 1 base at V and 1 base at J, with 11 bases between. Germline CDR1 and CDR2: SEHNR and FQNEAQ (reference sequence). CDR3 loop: CASSLGLATSYEQYF. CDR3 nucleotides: TGTGCCAGCAGCTTAGGACTGGCGACTTCCTACGAGCAGTACTTC.

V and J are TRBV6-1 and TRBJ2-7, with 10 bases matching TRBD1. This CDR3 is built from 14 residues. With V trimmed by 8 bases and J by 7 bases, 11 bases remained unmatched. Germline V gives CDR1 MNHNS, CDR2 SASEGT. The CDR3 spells CASRRQGATLEQYF. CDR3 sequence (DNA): TGTGCCAGCCGTCGACAGGGGGCTACCTTGGAGCAGTACTTC.

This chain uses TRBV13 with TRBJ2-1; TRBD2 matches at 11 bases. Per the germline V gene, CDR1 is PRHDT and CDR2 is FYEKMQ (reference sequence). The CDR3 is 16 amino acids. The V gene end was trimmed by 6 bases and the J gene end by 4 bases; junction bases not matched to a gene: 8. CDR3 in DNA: TGTGCCAGCAGACCGCTAGCGGGAGGCGAGTACAATGAGCAGTTCTTC. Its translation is CASRPLAGGEYNEQFF.

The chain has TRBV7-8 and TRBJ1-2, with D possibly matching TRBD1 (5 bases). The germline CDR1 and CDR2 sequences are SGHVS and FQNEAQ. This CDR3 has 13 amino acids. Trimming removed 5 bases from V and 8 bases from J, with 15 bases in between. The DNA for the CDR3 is TGTGCCAGCAGCCTCACAGGTAGCTACGGCTACACCTTC. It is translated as CASSLTGSYGYTF.

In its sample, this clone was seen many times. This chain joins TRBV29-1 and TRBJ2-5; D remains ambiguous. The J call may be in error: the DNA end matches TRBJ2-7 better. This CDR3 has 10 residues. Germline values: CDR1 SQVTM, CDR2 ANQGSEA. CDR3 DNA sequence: TGCAGCGTTGGGAGCTACGAGCAGTACTTC. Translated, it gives CSVGSYEQYF.

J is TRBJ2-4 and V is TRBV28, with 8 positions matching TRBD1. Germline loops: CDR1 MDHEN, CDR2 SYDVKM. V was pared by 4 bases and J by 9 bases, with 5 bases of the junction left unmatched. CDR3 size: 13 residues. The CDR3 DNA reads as TGTGCCAGCAGTTCCGTGGACAGGGTCATTCAGTACTTC. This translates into CASSSVDRVIQYF.

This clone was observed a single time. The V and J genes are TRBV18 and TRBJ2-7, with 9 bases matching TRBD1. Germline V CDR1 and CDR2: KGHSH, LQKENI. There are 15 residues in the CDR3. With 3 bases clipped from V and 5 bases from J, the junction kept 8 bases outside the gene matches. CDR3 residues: CASSPLTGGGHEQYF. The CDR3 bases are TGTGCCAGCTCACCTTTAACAGGGGGCGGCCACGAGCAGTACTTC.

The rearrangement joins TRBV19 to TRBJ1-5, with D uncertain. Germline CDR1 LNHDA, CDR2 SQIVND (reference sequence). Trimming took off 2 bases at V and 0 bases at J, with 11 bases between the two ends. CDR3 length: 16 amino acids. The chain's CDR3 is CASSIRPAYSNQPQHF. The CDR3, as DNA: TGTGCCAGTAGTATAAGGCCCGCTTATAGCAATCAGCCCCAGCATTTT. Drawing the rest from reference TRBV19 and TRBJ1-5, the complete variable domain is DGGITQSPKYLFRKEGQNVTLSCEQNLNHDAMYWYRQDPGQGLRLIYYSQIVNDFQKGDIAEGYSVSREKKESFPLTVTSAQKNPTAFYLCASSIRPAYSNQPQHFGDGTRLSIL.

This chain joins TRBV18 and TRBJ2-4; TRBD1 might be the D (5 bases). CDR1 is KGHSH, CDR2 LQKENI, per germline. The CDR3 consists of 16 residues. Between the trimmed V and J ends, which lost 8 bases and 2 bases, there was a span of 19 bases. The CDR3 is CASTNRSPFTKNIQYF. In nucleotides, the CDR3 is TGTGCCAGCACGAACAGGTCTCCCTTTACCAAAAACATTCAGTACTTC. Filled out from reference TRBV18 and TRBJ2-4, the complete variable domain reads NAGVMQNPRHLVRRRGQEARLRCSPMKGHSHVYWYRQLPEEGLKFMVYLQKENIIDESGMPKERFSAEFPKEGPSILRIQQVVRGDSAAYFCASTNRSPFTKNIQYFGAGTRLSVL.